One sample yielded the 18 T cell receptor beta chains listed below, sequenced in a study of blood T cell repertoires in COVID-19. TCRdb's table, derived via immunoSEQ multiplex PCR, lists solely in-frame clones and lacks some. The sample shows approximately 88,000 clones, about 90% of them seen only once. The specimen sequenced was peripheral blood. The origin of the receptors is a woman in her 50s in a cohort sampled during active COVID-19.

This clone was counted between two and nine times. J is TRBJ2-1 and V is TRBV11-2; no reliable D call. The CDR3 spans 14 residues. Germline V gene sequence: CDR1 SGHAT, CDR2 FQNNGV. Between the trimmed V and J ends, which lost 3 bases and 0 bases, there was a span of 6 bases. The CDR3 DNA reads as TGTGCCAGCAGCTTCTACAGCTCCTACAATGAGCAGTTCTTC. Protein product: CASSFYSSYNEQFF.

This clone was recorded once. The chain employs TRBV19 and TRBJ1-5; 9 bases are a match to TRBD1. The CDR3 is 15 residues long. Germline trimming cut 4 bases from V and 3 bases from J; bases unmatched to any gene: 4. Germline assignment: CDR1 LNHDA and CDR2 SQIVND (reference sequence). The CDR3 coding sequence is TGTGCCAGTAGTAGACAGGGGGGATCCAATCAGCCCCAGCATTTT. This sequence encodes CASSRQGGSNQPQHF. The full variable domain, completed using reference TRBV19 and TRBJ1-5, is DGGITQSPKYLFRKEGQNVTLSCEQNLNHDAMYWYRQDPGQGLRLIYYSQIVNDFQKGDIAEGYSVSREKKESFPLTVTSAQKNPTAFYLCASSRQGGSNQPQHFGDGTRLSIL.

The chain has TRBV6-5 and TRBJ1-2; D gene ambiguous. Germline V CDR1 and CDR2: MNHEY, SVGAGI. Trimming took 7 bases from V and 4 from J, leaving 13 bases between them. This CDR3 spans 13 amino acids. CDR3 sequence reads: CASTPSEGYGYTF. CDR3 coding DNA: TGTGCCAGCACCCCGTCGGAGGGCTATGGCTACACCTTC.

The chain employs TRBV4-1 and TRBJ2-3; D may be TRBD2 (5 bases). Trimming took 0 bases from V and 1 from J, leaving 8 bases between them. Per the germline V gene, CDR1 is MGHRA and CDR2 is YSYEKL. The CDR3 runs to 15 residues. The chain's CDR3 is CASSQDPGGTDTQYF. CDR3 sequence (DNA): TGCGCCAGCAGCCAAGATCCCGGGGGCACAGATACGCAGTATTTT.

This clone was observed a single time. The chain employs TRBV30 and TRBJ2-5; 8 bases agree with TRBD1. The CDR3 runs to 12 residues. CDR1 and CDR2 (germline): GTSNPN, SVGIG (reference sequence). V gave up 3 bases and J gave up 5 bases; unmatched junction bases: 2. Here the CDR3 DNA reads TGTGCCTGGAGCAGGGGGCGGGAGACCCAGTACTTC. Translated, it gives CAWSRGRETQYF.

A single count supports this clone. J is TRBJ1-1 and V is TRBV6-2 or TRBV6-3; D is ambiguous. V was clipped by 2 bases and J by 5 bases, with 18 bases between them. CDR1 and CDR2 from the germline V gene are MNHEY and SVGEGT. The CDR3 runs 16 residues. The CDR3 DNA sequence: TGTGCCAGCAGTTACCCGGGTAGACGGCTAAGAACTGAAGCTTTCTTT. It is translated as CASSYPGRRLRTEAFF.

The rearrangement uses TRBV29-1 and TRBJ1-1, with D perhaps matching TRBD1 (6 bases). This CDR3 has 12 residues. Germline assignment: CDR1 SQVTM and CDR2 ANQGSEA. The ends were cut back, 3 bases at V and 7 bases at J, with 12 bases in the middle. The CDR3 is CSVEWTAGEAFF. CDR3 DNA: TGCAGCGTTGAGTGGACAGCCGGTGAAGCTTTCTTT. Complete variable domain (other parts from reference TRBV29-1 and TRBJ1-1): SAVISQKPSRDICQRGTSLTIQCQVDSQVTMMFWYRQQPGQSLTLIATANQGSEATYESGFVIDKFPISRPNLTFSTLTVSNMSPEDSSIYLCSVEWTAGEAFFGQGTRLTVV.

The V call is TRBV27, the J call TRBJ1-5; the D is unclear. Trimming shortened V by 2 bases and J by 5 bases, and 7 bases separated the two germline ends. The germline V gene has CDR1 MNHEY and CDR2 SMNVEV (reference sequence). The CDR3 totals 13 residues. The CDR3 spells CASSLEGDQPQHF. The DNA for the CDR3 is TGTGCCAGCAGTTTAGAGGGCGATCAGCCCCAGCATTTT.

This chain joins TRBV19 and TRBJ2-3; 9 bases line up with TRBD2. The ends lost 6 bases at V and 8 bases at J; junction bases unmatched: 12. The germline CDR1 and CDR2 sequences are LNHDA and SQIVND (reference sequence). This CDR3 is 15 amino acids long. The CDR3 reads CASSLSGSRVGTQYF. As DNA, the CDR3 is TGTGCCAGTAGCCTTAGCGGGAGTAGGGTCGGTACGCAGTATTTT.

The chain is built from TRBV6-2 or TRBV6-3 and TRBJ2-2; 9 bases are shared with TRBD1. The CDR3 runs to 16 residues. V gave up 6 bases and J gave up 5 bases; unmatched junction bases: 10. CDR1 and CDR2 from the germline V gene are MNHEY and SVGEGT. The CDR3 DNA sequence: TGTGCCAGCAGCCGCACTCGACAGGGGGTAACCGGGGAGCTGTTTTTT. Translation: CASSRTRQGVTGELFF.

In DNA form, the CDR3 reads TGTGCCAGCAGTACAAGCACAGGATCTGGAAACACCATATATTTT. Amino acids: CASSTSTGSGNTIYF. The gene calls are TRBV2 and TRBJ1-3; tentative D call: TRBD1 (5 bases). Germline V gene lookup returns CDR1 SNHLY and CDR2 FYNNEI. Trimming stripped 5 bases from V and 1 base from J, with 12 bases between. CDR3 length equals 15 residues.

The rearrangement uses TRBV21-1 and TRBJ1-1; the table's TRBD1 call for D was not verified on the DNA. TRBV21-1 is tagged as a pseudogene. This CDR3 has 17 residues. DNA for the CDR3: TGTGCCAGCAGCAAAGTTCATGCGGGACAGGGCTTACGTGAAGCTTTCTTT. Protein sequence: CASSKVHAGQGLREAFF.

The J gene is TRBJ1-5, the V gene TRBV5-3; no clear D. Being an ORF, TRBV5-3 has a function that is uncertain. The CDR3 consists of 16 residues. Trimming took 10 bases from V and 2 from J, leaving 22 bases between them. CDR3 sequence: CAHSVRVQPRNQPQHF. DNA for the CDR3: TGTGCCCACTCGGTGAGGGTCCAACCACGCAATCAGCCCCAGCATTTT.

The chain employs TRBV4-1 and TRBJ2-5, with 9 bases lining up with TRBD2. Germline-derived CDR1 and CDR2 are MGHRA and YSYEKL. This CDR3 region has 15 residues. J lost 5 bases, V lost 1 base, and 5 bases had no gene match. CDR3 nucleotide sequence: TGCGCCAGCAGCCAAGTGGCGGGGGGGTCGGAGACCCAGTACTTC. Its protein is CASSQVAGGSETQYF.

The V gene is TRBV4-1, the J gene TRBJ2-7; 8 nucleotides agree with TRBD1. This CDR3 comprises 17 residues. Trimming removed 4 bases from V and 0 bases from J; junction bases left unmatched: 11. CDR1 is MGHRA and CDR2 is YSYEKL in the germline V gene. CDR3 bases: TGCGCCAGCAGCCGAACCCCGGGACAGGCGTCCTCCTACGAGCAGTACTTC. It is translated as CASSRTPGQASSYEQYF.

This clone has only one observation. The CDR3: CASSLAAGQEFPKLFF. The CDR3, as DNA: TGTGCCAGCAGCTTGGCCGCGGGACAGGAGTTCCCAAAACTGTTTTTT. The chain recombines TRBV5-4 with TRBJ1-4, with 8 bases identical to TRBD1. V trimming: 0 bases; J trimming: 10 bases; junction bases outside the gene matches: 11. The germline V gene encodes CDR1 SGHNT and CDR2 YYREEE (reference sequence). The CDR3 covers 16 residues.

The V call is TRBV6-6, the J call TRBJ1-6; 7 nucleotides line up with TRBD1. The CDR3 length is 15 residues. With V trimmed by 0 bases and J by 7 bases, 3 bases remained unmatched. Germline V gives CDR1 MNHNY, CDR2 SVGAGI (reference sequence). CDR3 residues: CASSYSDRENSPLHF. The CDR3 DNA follows: TGTGCCAGCAGTTACTCCGACAGGGAGAATTCACCCCTCCACTTT.

The chain couples TRBV28 to TRBJ1-4; no clear D. The CDR3 totals 12 residues. Looked up from germline, CDR1 is MDHEN and CDR2 is SYDVKM. This CDR3 reads CAARSANEKLFF. DNA of the CDR3: TGTGCAGCTCGGAGTGCTAATGAAAAACTGTTTTTT. The full variable domain, with the rest looked up from reference TRBV28 and TRBJ1-4, is DVKVTQSSRYLVKRTGEKVFLECVQDMDHENMFWYRQDPGLGLRLIYFSYDVKMKEKGDIPEGYSVSREKKERFSLILESASTNQTSMYLCAARSANEKLFFGSGTQLSVL.